Following are 32 T cell receptor beta chains from one sample sequenced in a study of tumor and adjacent non-tumor tissue in lung cancer. The library came from three nested PCR rounds adapted from ARM-PCR protocols. TCRdb reanalysed the multiplex PCR reads using MiXCR and keeps one entry per CDR3 protein. The table includes roughly 75,000 distinct CDR3 sequences, nearly 70% detected once. No cell sorting was done before RNA was extracted from the tissue. More than 3 cm separated this lung sample from the edge of the tumor. The sample taken for sequencing was distant non-tumor lung tissue. Every receptor here comes from a woman aged 45-60 years with non-small cell lung cancer.

This clonotype was detected ten times or more. V and J are TRBV4-3 and TRBJ2-7; D possibly corresponds to TRBD2 (6 bases). Between the trimmed V and J ends, which lost 3 bases and 6 bases, there was a span of 18 bases. This CDR3 is 15 amino acids long. CDR1 is LGHNA, CDR2 YSLEER, per germline. CDR3 DNA: TGCGCCAGCAGCCACGACCCGGGACTCACCTCCGAGCAGTACTTC. Its protein is CASSHDPGLTSEQYF.

A few counts support this clonotype. The chain links TRBV28 to TRBJ1-1; unclear D gene. Germline lookup yields CDR1 MDHEN and CDR2 SYDVKM. Trimming left V 2 bases short and J 5 bases short, with 9 bases between. CDR3 length equals 13 residues. DNA for the CDR3: TGTGCCAGCAGTTTACACACTGGGACTGAAGCTTTCTTT. Its translation: CASSLHTGTEAFF.

J is TRBJ2-7 and V is TRBV4-2; tentatively, D is TRBD2 (5 bases). The germline gives CDR1 LGHNA, CDR2 YNFKEQ. The CDR3 sequence is 15 residues long. The CDR3 coding sequence is TGTGCGAGCGGCCAAGAGCCAGCGCAGACCTACGAGCAGTACTTC. Its translation: CASGQEPAQTYEQYF.

Concerning this clonotype itself: This may be a read error, as it is one base from a much larger clone. The chain combines TRBV5-6 with TRBJ2-2; TRBD1 aligns across 11 bases. V shed 8 bases and J 3 bases; nucleotides not matched to a gene: 6. CDR1 and CDR2 from the germline V gene are SGHDT and YYEEEE. The CDR3 totals 15 residues. The DNA of the CDR3 is TGTGCCAGGAGCGGGGACAGGGGGTACACCGGGGAGCTGTTTTTT. Amino acid sequence: CARSGDRGYTGELFF.

This clonotype was counted only a few times. J is TRBJ2-5 and V is TRBV7-9; 7 bases line up with TRBD1. Germline V lookup: CDR1 SEHNR, CDR2 FQNEAQ (reference sequence). The CDR3 extends over 15 amino acids. With V trimmed by 1 base and J by 7 bases, 9 bases remained unmatched. The CDR3 region has the DNA TGTGCCAGCAGCTTAGGCTCACAGGGGTCTGGGACCCAGTACTTC. It yields the protein CASSLGSQGSGTQYF.

On this clonotype itself: One junction end disagrees with the germline gene, perhaps due to a read error. The gene calls are TRBV11-2 and TRBJ2-1; no clear D gene. This CDR3 is built from 15 residues. CDR1 is SGHAT and CDR2 is FQNNGV in the germline V gene. In nucleotides, the CDR3 is TGTGCCAGCAGCTTATCCAGAATGGGGTACAATGGGCAGTTCTTC. As protein: CASSLSRMGYNGQFF.

Only one count was recorded for this clonotype. Possible read error: a much larger clone is one base away. The chain couples TRBV6-5 to TRBJ1-4; perhaps TRBD1 as D (5 bases). CDR3 size: 14 residues. Germline loops: CDR1 MNHEY, CDR2 SVGAGI. CDR3 DNA sequence: TGTGACAGCAGAAACGGAGGGGAAGGAGAAAAACTGTTTTTT. Its translation is CDSRNGGEGEKLFF.

Comment on this clonotype: One end of the junction does not line up with germline, which may come from a read error. V gene TRBV29-1 combines with J gene TRBJ1-1, with no clear D. This CDR3 is built from 14 residues. CDR1 SQVTM and CDR2 ANQGSEA come from the germline V gene. CDR3 sequence reads: CSVGEGPMNIEAFF. CDR3 coding DNA: TGCAGCGTTGGGGAGGGCCCGATGAACATTGAAGCTTTCTTT.

This clonotype has ten or more counts. The chain links TRBV6-1 to TRBJ2-5; possibly TRBD1 for D (6 bases). Germline CDR1 is MNHNS and CDR2 is SASEGT. This CDR3 comprises 15 residues. Trimming shortened V by 3 bases and J by 1 base, and 12 bases separated the two germline ends. This chain's CDR3 is CASSDRGRPQETQYF. DNA for the CDR3: TGTGCCAGCAGTGACAGGGGTCGCCCCCAAGAGACCCAGTACTTC.

This clonotype was counted many times. CDR3 protein: CASSLLLTTGELFF. The CDR3 DNA sequence: TGTGCCAGCAGTTTACTCCTAACCACCGGGGAGCTGTTTTTT. V usage is TRBV12-3 or TRBV12-4 and J usage is TRBJ2-2, with D uncertain. This CDR3 has 14 amino acids. The germline V and J ends were trimmed by 2 bases and 4 bases, with 8 bases remaining between them.

The rearrangement uses TRBV6-1 and TRBJ2-3; 10 bases fit TRBD1. Germline values: CDR1 MNHNS, CDR2 SASEGT. The CDR3 consists of 15 residues. The chain's CDR3 is CVNRTGTGGTDTQYF. The CDR3 DNA sequence: TGTGTCAACAGGACTGGGACAGGGGGCACAGATACGCAGTATTTT.

In regard to this clonotype: Given the absence of the conserved phenylalanine or tryptophan at the CDR3 end, a read error is likely. V gene TRBV6-6 combines with J gene TRBJ1-1; D gene ambiguous. This CDR3 is built from 14 residues. Germline V lookup: CDR1 MNHNY, CDR2 SVGAGI (reference sequence). The CDR3 reads CASSPASGNTVAFY. The CDR3 DNA reads TGTGCCAGCAGTCCCGCCAGCGGGAACACTGTAGCTTTCTAT.

The chain links TRBV28 to TRBJ2-7; D is unresolved. Germline V gives CDR1 MDHEN, CDR2 SYDVKM. Deletions cut 4 bases from V and 2 bases from J, with 15 bases between. The CDR3 runs to 15 residues. CDR3 sequence reads: CASSSTLSRPYEQYF. Written as DNA, the CDR3 is TGTGCCAGCAGTTCGACATTATCAAGACCCTACGAGCAGTACTTC.

This clonotype was seen many times. The chain is built from TRBV6-2 or TRBV6-3 and TRBJ1-5; D uncertain. Germline V gene data show CDR1 as MNHEY and CDR2 as SVGEGT. CDR3 size: 15 residues. V was cut by 1 base and J by 3 bases, with 10 bases left in between. Here the CDR3 DNA reads TGTGCCAGCAGTTACTTTAGCAGAGACAATCAGCCCCAGCATTTT. Translation: CASSYFSRDNQPQHF.

In this sample, this clonotype turned up a few times. It may be a read error: a sequence one base away is much more abundant. This chain uses TRBV20-1 with TRBJ2-7; TRBD2 might be the D (6 bases). In germline, CDR1 is DFQATT, CDR2 SNEGSKA (reference sequence). The CDR3 sequence is 14 residues long. The CDR3 sequence: CSAAGTPPSYKQYF. CDR3 nucleotide sequence: TGCAGTGCGGCCGGGACTCCGCCCTCCTACAAGCAGTACTTC.

This clonotype has a count of ten or more. The genes are TRBV6-5 and TRBJ1-2, with 7 bases matching TRBD1. The CDR3 sequence is 13 residues long. Germline-derived CDR1 and CDR2 are MNHEY and SVGAGI. The V segment lost 4 bases and the J segment 8 bases; nucleotides outside the gene matches: 7. The CDR3 coding sequence is TGTGCCAGCAGTTCAGGGGGAGCGGGGGGCTACACCTTC. This sequence encodes CASSSGGAGGYTF.

The chain joins TRBV5-1 to TRBJ2-2, with 10 bases identical to TRBD2. J gave up 4 bases and V 0 bases, and 0 bases lay outside the gene matches. Germline V gene sequence: CDR1 SGHRS, CDR2 YFSETQ. CDR3 length: 15 amino acids. The CDR3 protein is CASSLGLAGTGELFF. The CDR3 DNA reads as TGCGCCAGCAGCTTGGGACTAGCGGGCACCGGGGAGCTGTTTTTT.

V usage is TRBV5-1 and J usage is TRBJ2-2; 7 bases agree with TRBD2. CDR1 is SGHRS and CDR2 is YFSETQ in the germline V gene. Germline trimming cut 0 bases from V and 3 bases from J; bases unmatched to any gene: 8. The CDR3 runs 17 residues. The CDR3 protein is CASSLAGNGRHTGELFF. The CDR3 region has the DNA TGCGCCAGCAGCTTGGCGGGAAACGGGAGGCACACCGGGGAGCTGTTTTTT.

This clonotype was seen more than once but under ten times. A much more abundant neighbour one base away suggests this may be a read error. The chain carries TRBV12-3 or TRBV12-4 and TRBJ2-5, with TRBD2 as a possible D gene (6 bases). The CDR3 contains 14 residues. This chain's CDR3 is CTSRDGGTQETQYF. CDR3 nucleotides: TGTACCAGCAGGGATGGAGGGACGCAAGAGACCCAGTACTTC.

This sequence joins TRBV7-9 and TRBJ2-3; TRBD1 might be the D (6 bases). CDR3 length: 19 residues. The germline V gene has CDR1 SEHNR and CDR2 FQNEAQ (reference sequence). The V and J ends lost 4 bases and 0 bases respectively, with 23 bases between them. This CDR3 is CASSSMNPDRTPSTDTQYF. CDR3 sequence (DNA): TGTGCCAGCAGCTCTATGAACCCCGACAGGACACCTAGCACAGATACGCAGTATTTT. Based on the CDR3 plus reference TRBV7-9 and TRBJ2-3, the full variable domain is DTGVSQNPRHKITKRGQNVTFRCDPISEHNRLYWYRQTLGQGPEFLTYFQNEAQLEKSRLLSDRFSAERPKGSFSTLEIQRTEQGDSAMYLCASSSMNPDRTPSTDTQYFGPGTRLTVL.

Points on this clonotype: Given a much more abundant clone one base away, this may be a read error. The chain uses TRBV11-2 and TRBJ1-1; D call uncertain. CDR1 is SGHAT and CDR2 is FQNNGV in the germline V gene. The CDR3 has 14 residues. CDR3 loop: CASVLGVGYTETFF. The CDR3 coding sequence is TGTGCCAGCGTTCTGGGCGTGGGGTACACTGAAACTTTCTTT.

The CDR3 DNA is TGTGCCAGCAGTGAAGGGGGGCACTACGAGCAGTACTTC. This translates into CASSEGGHYEQYF. The chain employs TRBV25-1 and TRBJ2-7, with D perhaps being TRBD1 or TRBD2 (6 bases each). The CDR3 consists of 13 residues. V gave up 2 bases and J gave up 3 bases, with 8 bases separating them. CDR1 MGHDK and CDR2 SYGVNS come from the germline V gene.

The V and J genes are TRBV11-1 and TRBJ2-1, with D maybe TRBD2 (6 bases). This CDR3 is 14 amino acids long. The V end was cut by 7 bases, the J end by 8 bases, with 18 bases between. The germline V gene encodes CDR1 SGHAT and CDR2 FQDESV (reference sequence). This CDR3 is CASTLAGVGHEQFF. The CDR3 DNA reads as TGTGCCAGCACACTAGCAGGAGTAGGGCATGAGCAGTTCTTC.

About this clonotype itself: A read error is likely, as this CDR3 ends without the conserved phenylalanine or tryptophan. CDR3: CSANSRGDTEAFI. DNA of the CDR3: TGCAGTGCCAATTCCCGCGGGGACACTGAAGCTTTCATT. The chain links TRBV20-1 to TRBJ1-1; D uncertain. V lost 6 bases and J lost 3, with 14 bases in between. This CDR3 region has 13 residues. Germline loops: CDR1 DFQATT, CDR2 SNEGSKA (reference sequence).

By sample fraction, this clonotype is large. The rearrangement links TRBV11-2 to TRBJ2-3, with D unresolved. Trimming stripped 4 bases from V and 5 bases from J, with 7 bases between. Germline CDR1 is SGHAT and CDR2 is FQNNGV. CDR3 length: 12 residues. This CDR3 reads CASSYFGDTQYF. Here the CDR3 DNA reads TGTGCCAGCAGCTATTTTGGAGATACGCAGTATTTT. Supplemented by reference TRBV11-2 and TRBJ2-3, the full variable domain reads EAGVAQSPRYKIIEKRQSVAFWCNPISGHATLYWYQQILGQGPKLLIQFQNNGVVDDSQLPKDRFSAERLKGVDSTLKIQPAKLEDSAVYLCASSYFGDTQYFGPGTRLTVL.

V is TRBV4-2 and J is TRBJ2-5; TRBD2 matches at 8 bases. The V gene end was trimmed by 2 bases and the J gene end by 7 bases; junction bases not matched to a gene: 12. The CDR3 extends over 16 amino acids. Germline CDR1 is LGHNA and CDR2 is YNFKEQ. The CDR3 loop is CASSQTTGLDHVTQYF. In DNA form, the CDR3 reads TGTGCCAGCAGCCAAACCACGGGACTAGACCACGTGACCCAGTACTTC.

About this clonotype itself: Germline is not matched at one junction end, which may reflect a read error. This chain connects TRBV6-2 or TRBV6-3 to TRBJ2-1; perhaps D is TRBD1 or TRBD2 (5 bases each). CDR1 and CDR2 (germline): MNHEY, SVGEGT. This CDR3 contains 14 residues. This CDR3 reads CTSRYMQGPNEQFF. The CDR3 DNA sequence: TGTACCAGCAGATACATGCAGGGACCAAATGAGCAGTTCTTC.

The sample holds many counts of this clonotype. The rearrangement joins TRBV10-2 to TRBJ2-3; TRBD2 is a possible D gene (5 bases). The CDR3 contains 12 residues. The ends were cut back, 4 bases at V and 6 bases at J, with 8 bases in the middle. The germline CDR1 and CDR2 sequences are WSHSY and SAAADI. CDR3 residues: CASSGVADTQYF. CDR3 coding DNA: TGCGCCAGCAGTGGGGTAGCGGATACGCAGTATTTT.

In the case of this clonotype: Relative to the germline gene, one junction end is altered; a read error may explain this. The chain employs TRBV20-1 and TRBJ2-1, with TRBD2 identical over 10 bases. This CDR3 contains 19 residues. Germline lookup yields CDR1 DFQATT and CDR2 SNEGSKA (reference sequence). In DNA, the CDR3 is TGCAATGCTAGAGATTGGGGCGGAGCGGGAGGGAAGAGGTACATTGAGCAGTTCTTC. This translates into CNARDWGGAGGKRYIEQFF.

This clonotype was found a few times. One base away lies a much larger clone, so this may be a sequencing read error. The chain links TRBV6-2 or TRBV6-3 to TRBJ2-6; no clear D gene. This CDR3 has 17 residues. Trimming pared 9 bases from V and 0 bases from J, leaving 18 bases between. Germline CDR1 is MNHEY and CDR2 is SVGEGT. DNA for the CDR3: TGTGCCAGGACCCCCAATCGAGGTCTCTCTGGGGCCAACGTCCTGACTTTC. Translation: CARTPNRGLSGANVLTF.

The table lists this clonotype with a few counts. This chain links TRBV6-5 with TRBJ2-7, with unresolved D. V dropped 10 bases and J dropped 1 base, with 14 bases sitting between them. Germline lookup yields CDR1 MNHEY and CDR2 SVGAGI. There are 13 residues in the CDR3. The CDR3 nucleotides read TGTGCCAACACCCCGGCGTCTTCCTACGAGCAGTACTTC. Protein sequence: CANTPASSYEQYF.

Of note for this clonotype: A read error is possible here, since a much larger clone lies one base away. Since the CDR3 does not end with the conserved phenylalanine or tryptophan, this likely comes from a read error. The rearrangement uses TRBV6-2 or TRBV6-3 and TRBJ2-7; a weak D match, TRBD2 (5 bases). Trimming cost V 6 bases and J 4 bases, with 10 bases left between them. Germline assignment: CDR1 MNHEY and CDR2 SVGEGT. CDR3 length: 12 residues. The CDR3 spells CASRSSNYEQYS. The DNA of the CDR3 is TGTGCCAGCAGATCTAGCAATTACGAGCAGTACTCC.